This paragraph covers one T cell receptor (beta chain) sequence. Its antigen is undetermined. The data are from a study of vaccination and CD4 T cells after COVID-19. About the study: From HCoV-229E, HCoV-OC43, HCoV-NL63 and SARS-CoV-2, overlapping spike peptides were used to stimulate the cells. Findings and limits, study-wide: Median about 86% of reactive clones detected in convalescent patients emerged only post-vaccination. Researchers looked at relatively few convalescent patients and had no early post-infection timepoints.

Sequence data for DNA of cultured CD4+ T cells were generated by the Oncomine TCR Beta short-read assay. In TCRdb, the PCR reads were re-called with MiXCR into one record per CDR3 protein. The sample lists some 15,000 distinct CDR3 sequences, just over 70% occurring once. Described treatment: approximately 9-day PBMC culture with coronavirus spike peptide pools or control peptides (ViraFEST assay). The CDR3 length is 12 residues. V lost 9 bases to trimming and J lost 2 bases, with 11 bases between them. In germline, CDR1 is MGHDK, CDR2 SYGVNS. Source material: CD4+ T cells from blood, cultured in vitro. This receptor was identified in a human donor who had recovered from COVID-19. V usage is TRBV25-1 and J usage is TRBJ2-7; D tentatively reads TRBD1 or TRBD2 (5 bases each). CDR3 loop: CASGGAPYEQYF. The CDR3 DNA reads TGTGCCAGTGGGGGAGCACCCTACGAGCAGTACTTC.